These T cell receptor beta chains were read from a single sample in a study of post-analysis software for immune sequencing data. A single record per CDR3 protein comes from TCRdb applying MiXCR to the PCR reads. The data contain about 200,000 distinct CDR3 sequences, approximately 28% of them singletons. Sequencing was carried out using blood. These TCRs come from a girl aged 2-17 years with multiple sclerosis. The CDR3 runs from the conserved cysteine through the conserved F or W. The D gene is left open where the match is weak. Clone size is not always given. Where it is, it says once, few, many or a class for expanded clones.

V: TRBV2
size: few
J: TRBJ1-4
D: TRBD1
DNA: TGTGCCATTTTCCGGGACAGCACAACTAATGAAAAACTGTTTTTT
CDR3: CAIFRDSTTNEKLFF

V: TRBV19
size: .
J: TRBJ1-5
D: TRBD1
DNA: TGTGCCACCAAAGGAGGACAGGGGGGGCAGCCCCAGCATTTT
CDR3: CATKGGQGGQPQHF

V: TRBV10-3
size: .
J: TRBJ2-1
D: TRBD2
DNA: TGTGTCATCAGGAACCCCGGGACTAGCGGGGCAAATGAGCAGTTCTTC
CDR3: CVIRNPGTSGANEQFF

V: TRBV28
size: many
J: TRBJ2-7
D: .
DNA: TGTGCCAGCAGTTTCCGGGGTCAAACCTACGAGCAGTACTTC
CDR3: CASSFRGQTYEQYF

V: TRBV20-1
size: many
J: TRBJ2-3
D: .
DNA: TGCAGTGCTAGAGCCGTCCTCAACACAGATACGCAGTATTTT
CDR3: CSARAVLNTDTQYF

V: TRBV6-5
size: many
J: TRBJ1-2
D: .
DNA: TGTGCCAGCGGAGAGAACTATGGCTACACCTTC
CDR3: CASGENYGYTF

V: TRBV12-3/TRBV12-4
size: many
J: TRBJ1-6
D: .
DNA: TGTGCCAGCAGTTTAAGCAGCCATAATTCACCCCTCCACTTT
CDR3: CASSLSSHNSPLHF

V: TRBV4-1
size: many
J: TRBJ2-1
D: TRBD1
DNA: TGCGCCAGCAGCCAAGTAGGGACCCGACAGGGGGTCCACAATGAGCAGTTCTTC
CDR3: CASSQVGTRQGVHNEQFF

V: TRBV9
size: .
J: TRBJ1-5
D: .
DNA: TGTGCCAGCAGCGTAGGGGCAGGGCCCCAGCATTTT
CDR3: CASSVGAGPQHF

V: TRBV27
size: many
J: TRBJ2-1
D: .
DNA: TGTGCCAGCAGATCAGACACCAACTACAATGAGCAGTTCTTC
CDR3: CASRSDTNYNEQFF

V: TRBV2
size: .
J: TRBJ1-2
D: TRBD1
DNA: TGTGCCAGCAGACTCCGGGACAGGGGGCCTCTTGTCTATGGCTACACCTTC
CDR3: CASRLRDRGPLVYGYTF

V: TRBV7-9
size: .
J: TRBJ2-1
D: TRBD2
DNA: TGTGCCAGCAGCACTTACGGGGCTAGCGGGCATGGCGAGCAGTTCTTC
CDR3: CASSTYGASGHGEQFF

V: TRBV24-1
size: .
J: TRBJ2-1
D: .
DNA: TGTGCCACCAGTGATTCTTATCAGGGTATCAATGAGCAGTTCTTC
CDR3: CATSDSYQGINEQFF

V: TRBV4-1
size: few
J: TRBJ1-1
D: .
DNA: TGCGCCAGCAGCCAAGATCAGGGGGAAGCTTTCTTT
CDR3: CASSQDQGEAFF

V: TRBV7-6
size: few
J: TRBJ1-1
D: .
DNA: TGTGCCAGCAGCCGCGACACCCTAAGGAACACTGAAGCTTTCTTT
CDR3: CASSRDTLRNTEAFF

V: TRBV29-1
size: many
J: TRBJ2-5
D: .
DNA: TGCAGCGTTAATCGAGGTTCAGAGACCCAGTACTTC
CDR3: CSVNRGSETQYF

V: TRBV27
size: many
J: TRBJ2-1
D: TRBD1
DNA: TGTGCCAGCAGTTTATCGATGACAGGGGAACCCTACAATGAGCAGTTCTTC
CDR3: CASSLSMTGEPYNEQFF

V: TRBV6-1
size: .
J: TRBJ2-3
D: .
DNA: TGTGTCAGCAGTGAACGGGGATTAGAGCAGTATTTT
CDR3: CVSSERGLEQYF

V: TRBV20-1
size: .
J: TRBJ1-2
D: TRBD1
DNA: TGCAGGGGCCTTGACAGGGGGGGCTATGGCTACACCTTC
CDR3: CRGLDRGGYGYTF

V: TRBV10-2
size: many
J: TRBJ1-1
D: .
DNA: TGCGCCAGCAGTGAGGACTCAGGGATTAGTGAAGCTTTCTTT
CDR3: CASSEDSGISEAFF

V: TRBV19
size: few
J: TRBJ2-6
D: .
DNA: TGTGCCAGTAGTATTCTGGACTCTGGGGCCAACGTCCTGACTTTC
CDR3: CASSILDSGANVLTF

V: TRBV4-1
size: few
J: TRBJ2-1
D: TRBD2
DNA: TGCGCCAGCAGCCCGGGAGGAGGGGCCAATGAGCAGTTCTTC
CDR3: CASSPGGGANEQFF

V: TRBV11-2
size: many
J: TRBJ1-2
D: .
DNA: TGTGCCAGCAGCCTTACGGACAGTATGCGAGGCTACACCTTC
CDR3: CASSLTDSMRGYTF

V: TRBV10-1
size: .
J: TRBJ2-1
D: .
DNA: TGCGCCAGCATAGGGTCGGGAAAGAGCTCCTACAATGAGCAGTTCTTC
CDR3: CASIGSGKSSYNEQFF